This is a list of T cell receptor beta chains from one sample in a study of blood T cells in healthy people across ages. One entry per CDR3 protein, called by TCRdb with MiXCR from the 5' RACE reads. Of approximately 1,100,000 distinct CDR3 sequences listed, more than 40% are singletons. The sample taken for sequencing was blood. All receptors derive from a woman in her sixties in good health. The CDR3 runs from the conserved cysteine through the conserved F or W. A D gene is named only where the DNA matches it firmly. Clone size, where shown, is once, few, many, or a class for clones that have expanded.

CDR3aa	CDR3nt	d_gene	abundance	v_gene	j_gene
CSVGDRSNSPLHF	TGCAGCGTTGGTGACAGAAGTAATTCACCCCTCCACTTT	NA	NA	TRBV29-1	TRBJ1-6
CASSPEGGVMIKTQYF	TGTGCCAGCTCACCAGAGGGCGGGGTAATGATTAAGACCCAGTACTTC	NA	few	TRBV18	TRBJ2-5
CASSPRVNGYYEQYF	TGTGCCAGCAGTCCGAGGGTTAATGGCTACTACGAGCAGTACTTC	NA	NA	TRBV27	TRBJ2-7
CAAGEGSSYEQYF	TGTGCCGCTGGAGAAGGGAGCTCCTACGAGCAGTACTTC	NA	few	TRBV28	TRBJ2-7
CASRRQGAIQPQHF	TGTGCCAGCAGACGACAGGGGGCTATTCAGCCCCAGCATTTT	TRBD1	NA	TRBV6-6	TRBJ1-5
CSVHRSGPSNTEAFF	TGCAGCGTACACCGCTCAGGGCCGTCGAACACTGAAGCTTTCTTT	NA	NA	TRBV29-1	TRBJ1-1
CSARAGGNTIYF	TGCAGTGCTAGAGCCGGGGGGAACACCATATATTTT	NA	NA	TRBV20-1	TRBJ1-3
CASSTGVGANVLTF	TGTGCCAGCAGTACAGGGGTTGGGGCCAACGTCCTGACTTTC	TRBD1	NA	TRBV6-1	TRBJ2-6
CASSLDVSTYQETQYF	TGTGCCAGCAGCTTAGATGTTTCCACTTACCAAGAGACCCAGTACTTC	NA	NA	TRBV11-2	TRBJ2-5
CASRRTGPNQPPHF	TGTGCCAGCAGGAGGACAGGGCCTAATCAGCCCCCGCATTTT	TRBD1	NA	TRBV6-2/TRBV6-3	TRBJ1-5
CASSSPGGGTYEQYF	TGTGCCAGCAGTTCTCCCGGAGGGGGCACCTACGAGCAGTACTTC	NA	NA	TRBV27	TRBJ2-7
CAISLSPGQNTEAFF	TGTGCCATCAGTCTGTCTCCGGGCCAGAACACTGAAGCTTTCTTT	NA	few	TRBV10-3	TRBJ1-1
CASSTWTGAASGQETQYF	TGCGCCAGCAGCACCTGGACAGGGGCGGCTAGCGGACAAGAGACCCAGTACTTC	TRBD1	few	TRBV5-1	TRBJ2-5
CASSVGVANNEQFF	TGTGCCAGCAGCGTAGGCGTAGCGAACAATGAGCAGTTCTTC	NA	NA	TRBV9	TRBJ2-1
CASRKAQGTSYEQYF	TGTGCCAGCAGAAAAGCCCAGGGGACCTCCTACGAGCAGTACTTC	NA	few	TRBV6-1	TRBJ2-7
CSVERGDRGWGIQYF	TGCAGCGTTGAAAGGGGGGACAGGGGGTGGGGCATTCAGTACTTC	TRBD1	few	TRBV29-1	TRBJ2-4
CASSLFDKGAKETQYF	TGCGCCAGCAGCTTGTTTGACAAGGGGGCGAAAGAGACCCAGTACTTC	TRBD1	NA	TRBV5-1	TRBJ2-5
CASMSFGYNEQFF	TGTGCCAGTATGAGTTTCGGCTACAATGAGCAGTTCTTC	NA	NA	TRBV19	TRBJ2-1
CSASGTGGYGYTF	TGCAGTGCTAGTGGGACAGGGGGCTATGGCTACACCTTC	TRBD1	NA	TRBV20-1	TRBJ1-2
CASGIAGARTDTQYF	TGTGCCAGCGGAATAGCGGGAGCAAGGACAGATACGCAGTATTTT	TRBD2	NA	TRBV3-1	TRBJ2-3
CASSLKAGGTEAFF	TGTGCCAGCAGCTTAAAGGCAGGGGGGACTGAAGCTTTCTTT	TRBD1	few	TRBV7-3	TRBJ1-1
CASSASRQQDTQYF	TGTGCCAGCAGCGCATCGCGCCAGCAGGATACGCAGTATTTT	NA	few	TRBV7-6	TRBJ2-3
CASSVEGSSGSSYEQYF	TGTGCCAGCAGCGTAGAAGGCTCTAGCGGGAGTTCCTACGAGCAGTACTTC	TRBD2	many	TRBV9	TRBJ2-7
CASSFDRTSTDTQYF	TGTGCCAGCAGCTTTGATCGGACTAGCACAGATACGCAGTATTTT	NA	NA	TRBV7-2	TRBJ2-3
CATSRASLYEQYF	TGTGCCACCAGCAGAGCCAGCCTCTACGAGCAGTACTTC	NA	few	TRBV15	TRBJ2-7
CSGEKGANAGQYF	TGCAGCGGTGAAAAGGGGGCTAATGCTGGGCAGTACTTC	TRBD1	once	TRBV29-1	TRBJ2-7
CASSFDRNEQFF	TGTGCCAGCAGCTTTGACAGGAATGAGCAGTTCTTC	NA	NA	TRBV11-2	TRBJ2-1